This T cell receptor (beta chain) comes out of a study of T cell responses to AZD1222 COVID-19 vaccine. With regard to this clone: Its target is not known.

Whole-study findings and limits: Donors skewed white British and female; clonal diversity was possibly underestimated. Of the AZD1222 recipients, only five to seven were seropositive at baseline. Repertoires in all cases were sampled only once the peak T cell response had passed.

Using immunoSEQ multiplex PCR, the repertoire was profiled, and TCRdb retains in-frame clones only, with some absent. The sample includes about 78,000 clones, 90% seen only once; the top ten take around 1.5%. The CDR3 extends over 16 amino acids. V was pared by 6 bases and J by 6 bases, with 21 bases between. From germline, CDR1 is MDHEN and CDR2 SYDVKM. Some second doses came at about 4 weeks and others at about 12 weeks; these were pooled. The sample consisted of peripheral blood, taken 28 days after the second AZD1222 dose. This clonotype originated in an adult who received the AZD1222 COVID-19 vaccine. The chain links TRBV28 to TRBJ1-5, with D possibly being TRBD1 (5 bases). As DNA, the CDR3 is TGTGCCAGCAGCCTTCCTGTGGGGGGGGGAATTCAGCCCCAGCATTTT. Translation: CASSLPVGGGIQPQHF.